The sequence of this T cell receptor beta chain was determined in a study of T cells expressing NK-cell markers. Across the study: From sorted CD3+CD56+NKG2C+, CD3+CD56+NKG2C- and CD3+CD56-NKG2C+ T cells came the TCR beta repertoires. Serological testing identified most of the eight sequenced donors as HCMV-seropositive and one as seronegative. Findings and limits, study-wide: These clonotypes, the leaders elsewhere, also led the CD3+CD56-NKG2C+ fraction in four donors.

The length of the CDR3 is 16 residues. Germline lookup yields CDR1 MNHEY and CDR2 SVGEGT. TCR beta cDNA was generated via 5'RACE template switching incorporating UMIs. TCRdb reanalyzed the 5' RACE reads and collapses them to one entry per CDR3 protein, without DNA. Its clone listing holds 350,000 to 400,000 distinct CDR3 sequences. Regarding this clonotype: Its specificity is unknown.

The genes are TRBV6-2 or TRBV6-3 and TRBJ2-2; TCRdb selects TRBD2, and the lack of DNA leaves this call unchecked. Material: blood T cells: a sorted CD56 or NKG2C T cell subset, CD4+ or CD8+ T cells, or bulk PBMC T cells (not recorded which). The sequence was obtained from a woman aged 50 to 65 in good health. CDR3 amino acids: CASRLAGGPNTGELFF.